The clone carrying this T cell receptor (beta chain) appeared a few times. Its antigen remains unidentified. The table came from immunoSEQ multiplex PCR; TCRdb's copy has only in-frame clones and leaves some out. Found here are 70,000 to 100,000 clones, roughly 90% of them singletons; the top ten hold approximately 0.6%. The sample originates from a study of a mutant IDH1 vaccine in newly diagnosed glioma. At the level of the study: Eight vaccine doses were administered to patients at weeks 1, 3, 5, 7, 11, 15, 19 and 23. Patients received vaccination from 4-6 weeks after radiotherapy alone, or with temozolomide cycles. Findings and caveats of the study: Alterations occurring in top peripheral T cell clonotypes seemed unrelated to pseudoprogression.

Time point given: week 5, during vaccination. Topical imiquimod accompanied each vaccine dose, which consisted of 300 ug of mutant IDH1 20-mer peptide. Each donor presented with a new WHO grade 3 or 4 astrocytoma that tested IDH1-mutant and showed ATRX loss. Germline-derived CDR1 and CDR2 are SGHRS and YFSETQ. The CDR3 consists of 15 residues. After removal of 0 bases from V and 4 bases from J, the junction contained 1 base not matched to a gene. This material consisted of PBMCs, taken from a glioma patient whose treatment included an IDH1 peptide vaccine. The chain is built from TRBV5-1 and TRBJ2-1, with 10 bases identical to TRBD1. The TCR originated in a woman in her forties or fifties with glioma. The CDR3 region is CASSLGGQGYNEQFF. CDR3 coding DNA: TGCGCCAGCAGCTTGGGGGGACAGGGGTACAATGAGCAGTTCTTC.